The 10 T cell receptor beta chains in this list originate from one sample, sequenced in a study of shared T cell receptors in the human thymus. Method: immunoSEQ multiplex PCR; TCRdb's copy keeps in-frame clones and lacks some. Among hundreds of thousands of clones listed, 95% were seen once. Sequencing was performed on thymocytes. Source of these receptors: a human donor.

The rearrangement links TRBV7-9 to TRBJ2-5; TRBD2 matches 10 bases. This CDR3 region has 17 residues. The junction had 7 bases not matched to a gene; V was cut back by 1 base and J by 2 bases. Germline CDR1 reads SEHNR; CDR2 reads FQNEAQ (reference sequence). The CDR3, as DNA: TGTGCCAGCAGCTTAGGGCCCTCTAGCGGGGGTCAAGAGACCCAGTACTTC. It translates to CASSLGPSSGGQETQYF. Variable domain in full (rest from reference TRBV7-9 and TRBJ2-5): DTGVSQNPRHKITKRGQNVTFRCDPISEHNRLYWYRQTLGQGPEFLTYFQNEAQLEKSRLLSDRFSAERPKGSFSTLEIQRTEQGDSAMYLCASSLGPSSGGQETQYFGPGTRLLVL.

The chain carries TRBV28 and TRBJ1-2; D uncertain. The CDR3 extends over 12 amino acids. Germline CDR1 MDHEN, CDR2 SYDVKM. With 3 bases removed from V and 0 bases from J, the gap between germline ends came to 2 bases. DNA for the CDR3: TGTGCCAGCAGTTTTTCTAACTATGGCTACACCTTC. Its translation: CASSFSNYGYTF.

The chain joins TRBV29-1 to TRBJ1-2, with D perhaps TRBD1 (6 bases). Germline CDR1 reads SQVTM; CDR2 reads ANQGSEA. The CDR3 length is 14 residues. V was clipped by 3 bases and J by 2 bases, with 13 bases between them. The CDR3 DNA sequence: TGCAGCGTTGAGGGGGCAGGTGACAACTATGGCTACACCTTC. The encoded protein is CSVEGAGDNYGYTF.

The gene calls are TRBV5-1 and TRBJ2-1; D unresolved. The CDR3 is 19 residues long. Germline V gene data show CDR1 as SGHRS and CDR2 as YFSETQ. V was clipped by 2 bases and J by 0 bases, with 21 bases between them. Here the CDR3 DNA reads TGCGCCAGCAGCTTCAAAAGGGCTCTACTACACCTCTCCTACAATGAGCAGTTCTTC. Translating gives CASSFKRALLHLSYNEQFF.

The genes are TRBV9 and TRBJ1-2; D might be TRBD1 (6 bases). Trimming removed 4 bases from V and 1 base from J, with 11 bases in between. CDR1 is SGDLS and CDR2 is YYNGEE in the germline V gene. CDR3 size: 14 residues. CDR3 DNA sequence: TGTGCCAGCAGCACCTGGGGGCTTAACTATGGCTACACCTTC. Its protein product is CASSTWGLNYGYTF.

The chain uses TRBV27 and TRBJ2-7; TRBD1 matches 8 bases. From germline, CDR1 is MNHEY and CDR2 SMNVEV (reference sequence). V shed 6 bases, J shed 7 bases, and the junction held 17 bases outside the gene matches. The CDR3 spans 16 residues. The CDR3 is CASSYIRGRKVEEQYF. The CDR3 DNA reads TGTGCCAGCAGCTACATCAGGGGGCGCAAGGTTGAAGAGCAGTACTTC.

This clone was detected only once. This CDR3 reads CASSPDRQGNTIYF. For the CDR3, the DNA is TGTGCCAGCAGTCCAGACAGGCAGGGAAACACCATATATTTT. The J gene is TRBJ1-3, the V gene TRBV27; weak D call: TRBD1 (6 bases). CDR3 length: 14 residues. V lost 5 bases to trimming and J lost 4 bases, with 12 bases between them. CDR1 MNHEY and CDR2 SMNVEV come from the germline V gene (reference sequence).

V is TRBV28 and J is TRBJ2-3; D perhaps matches TRBD2 (5 bases). The CDR3 has 16 amino acids. Trimming took 3 bases from V and 0 from J, leaving 13 bases between them. Germline V gene data show CDR1 as MDHEN and CDR2 as SYDVKM. CDR3 DNA sequence: TGTGCCAGCAGTTTGGGTAGCGAGCCTAGCACAGATACGCAGTATTTT. The encoded protein is CASSLGSEPSTDTQYF.

V gene TRBV28 combines with J gene TRBJ2-2; D ambiguous. Deletions cut 3 bases from V and 6 bases from J, with 14 bases between. Germline CDR1 MDHEN, CDR2 SYDVKM. The CDR3 extends over 15 amino acids. The CDR3 nucleotides read TGTGCCAGCAGTTTCGGCGTGGCATATGCCGGGGAGCTGTTTTTT. Encoded protein: CASSFGVAYAGELFF.

This clone has only one observation. The gene calls are TRBV5-1 and TRBJ1-1; 9 bases are a match to TRBD1. V gave up 2 bases and J gave up 5 bases; unmatched junction bases: 7. The germline V gene encodes CDR1 SGHRS and CDR2 YFSETQ. The CDR3 consists of 15 residues. The CDR3 DNA sequence: TGCGCCAGCAGCTTTGAAGGGGGGACAGGGACTGAAGCTTTCTTT. This encodes CASSFEGGTGTEAFF.